The 5 T cell receptor beta chains presented below share a single source sample, sequenced in a study of cytomegalovirus exposure and HLA in healthy donors. PCR used 60 Vbeta primers and 13 Jbeta primers. Assay: immunoSEQ multiplex PCR; the TCRdb copy retains only in-frame clones and omits some. The sample contains around 100,000 clones, roughly three quarters of which appear only once. Sequencing was done on a sample of PBMCs. The source of these receptors is a woman aged 18-29 years in good health and CMV-seropositive.

This clone turned up a few times. The chain joins TRBV6-5 to TRBJ2-7; TRBD2 agrees at 7 bases. Germline V gene data show CDR1 as MNHEY and CDR2 as SVGAGI. This CDR3 is 14 amino acids long. The junction had 6 bases not matched to a gene; V was cut back by 7 bases and J by 0 bases. The CDR3 loop is CASNPGGSSYEQYF. The CDR3 DNA is TGTGCCAGCAATCCCGGGGGGAGCTCCTACGAGCAGTACTTC.

The rearrangement links TRBV30 to TRBJ1-4; 8 bases line up with TRBD1. Germline CDR1 and CDR2: GTSNPN and SVGIG (reference sequence). Trimming at V came to 3 bases and at J to 0 bases, leaving 9 bases not matched to a gene. The CDR3 totals 17 residues. The CDR3 reads CAWSRTGMRSTNEKLFF. DNA of the CDR3: TGTGCCTGGAGCCGGACAGGGATGAGGTCAACTAATGAAAAACTGTTTTTT.

V and J are TRBV7-6 and TRBJ1-2; D is possibly TRBD1 (5 bases). This CDR3 has 15 amino acids. CDR1 is SGHVS, CDR2 FNYEAQ, per germline. The V end lost 5 bases, the J end lost 3 bases, and 16 bases lay between the germline ends. Written as DNA, the CDR3 is TGTGCCAGCAGCGTTCGGGCTACGGGGGACTATGGCTACACCTTC. This gives the protein CASSVRATGDYGYTF.

V and J are TRBV6-6 and TRBJ1-5, with a tentative D call TRBD1 (6 bases). Germline CDR1 MNHNY, CDR2 SVGAGI (reference sequence). This CDR3 contains 16 residues. Trimming cost V 10 bases and J 0 bases, with 19 bases left between them. The CDR3 reads CATHWGPAYSNQPQHF. In DNA, the CDR3 is TGTGCCACCCATTGGGGGCCAGCGTATAGCAATCAGCCCCAGCATTTT.

The chain links TRBV27 to TRBJ2-1; 8 bases fit TRBD2. Trimming at V came to 4 bases and at J to 8 bases, leaving 7 bases not matched to a gene. The CDR3 contains 14 residues. Germline CDR1 MNHEY, CDR2 SMNVEV (reference sequence). CDR3 sequence: CASSSTGLADEQFF. CDR3 DNA: TGTGCCAGCAGTTCGACCGGACTAGCAGATGAGCAGTTCTTC.